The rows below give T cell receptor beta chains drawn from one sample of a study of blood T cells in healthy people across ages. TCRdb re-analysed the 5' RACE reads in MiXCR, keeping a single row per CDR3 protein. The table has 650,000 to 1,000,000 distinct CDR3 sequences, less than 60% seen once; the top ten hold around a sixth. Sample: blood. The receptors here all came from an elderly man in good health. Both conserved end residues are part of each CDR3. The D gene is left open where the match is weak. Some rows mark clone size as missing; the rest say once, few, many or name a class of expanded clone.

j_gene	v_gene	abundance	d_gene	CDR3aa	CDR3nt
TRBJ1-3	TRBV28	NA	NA	CASSRDRDTIYF	TGTGCCAGCAGTCGGGATCGGGACACCATATATTTT
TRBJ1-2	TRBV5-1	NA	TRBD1	CASSRLGTGVGYTF	TGCGCCAGCAGCCGTTTAGGGACAGGGGTTGGCTACACCTTC
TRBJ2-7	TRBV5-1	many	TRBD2	CASSLAGTSYEQYF	TGCGCCAGCAGCTTGGCGGGGACTAGCTACGAGCAGTACTTC
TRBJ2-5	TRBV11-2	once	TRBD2	CASSLADSGNQETQYF	TGTGCCAGCAGCTTAGCCGATAGCGGGAACCAAGAGACCCAGTACTTC
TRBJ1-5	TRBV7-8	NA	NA	CASSSRTVVSNQPQHF	TGTGCCAGCAGCTCCCGGACAGTCGTTAGCAATCAGCCCCAGCATTTT
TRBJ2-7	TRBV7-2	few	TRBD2	CASSLGLAEAYEQYF	TGTGCCAGCAGCTTGGGACTAGCGGAAGCCTACGAGCAGTACTTC
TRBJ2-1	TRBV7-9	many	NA	CASSLGEGEQFF	TGTGCCAGCAGCTTAGGTGAGGGGGAGCAGTTCTTC
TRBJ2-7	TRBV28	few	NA	CASSSLDTHPSYEQYF	TGTGCCAGCAGTTCCTTGGACACCCACCCATCCTACGAGCAGTACTTC
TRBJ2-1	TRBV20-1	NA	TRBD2	CSASPSGRSRGEFF	TGCAGTGCTAGCCCTAGCGGGAGGTCCCGGGGTGAGTTCTTC
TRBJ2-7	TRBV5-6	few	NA	CASSRGLATSEQYF	TGTGCCAGCAGCCGGGGACTGGCTACCAGCGAGCAGTACTTC
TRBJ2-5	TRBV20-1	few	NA	CSARDNRAVQETQYF	TGCAGTGCTAGAGATAATAGGGCGGTCCAAGAGACCCAGTACTTC
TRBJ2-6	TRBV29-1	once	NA	CSVAGGDTPGANVLTF	TGCAGCGTTGCGGGGGGCGACACCCCCGGGGCCAACGTCCTGACTTTC
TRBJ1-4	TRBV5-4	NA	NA	CASSLSSGGEKLFF	TGTGCCAGCAGCTTGTCATCCGGCGGGGAAAAACTGTTTTTT
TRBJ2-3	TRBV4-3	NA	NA	CASSQEWTNSGTDTQYF	TGCGCCAGCAGCCAAGAATGGACTAACTCCGGCACAGATACGCAGTATTTT
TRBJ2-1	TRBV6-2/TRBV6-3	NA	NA	CASTVGGWEQFF	TGTGCCAGCACCGTAGGGGGTTGGGAGCAGTTCTTC
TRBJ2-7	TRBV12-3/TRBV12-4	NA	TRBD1	CASSFGQGLNEQYF	TGTGCCAGCAGTTTCGGACAGGGTCTCAACGAGCAGTACTTC
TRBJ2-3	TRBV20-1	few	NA	CSAREFPDTQYF	TGCAGTGCTAGAGAATTTCCAGATACGCAGTATTTT
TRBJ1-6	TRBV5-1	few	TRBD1	CASSFRTGGNSPLHF	TGCGCCAGCAGCTTTCGGACAGGGGGCAATTCACCCCTCCACTTT
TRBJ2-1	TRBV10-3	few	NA	CAISESRTTNEQFF	TGTGCCATCAGTGAGTCGCGGACCACCAATGAGCAGTTCTTC
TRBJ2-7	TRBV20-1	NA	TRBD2	CSASPPGVHSGRLNEQYF	TGCAGTGCTAGTCCCCCCGGAGTTCATAGCGGGAGGCTCAATGAGCAGTACTTC
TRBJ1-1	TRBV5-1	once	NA	CASSLYPGQKNTEAFF	TGCGCCAGCAGCTTGTATCCGGGACAAAAAAACACTGAAGCTTTCTTT
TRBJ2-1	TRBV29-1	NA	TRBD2	CSVRQGTSVNEQFF	TGCAGCGTTAGGCAGGGGACTAGTGTCAATGAGCAGTTCTTC
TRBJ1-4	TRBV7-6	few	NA	CASSSPTETKLFF	TGTGCCAGCAGCTCTCCGACGGAAACTAAACTGTTTTTT
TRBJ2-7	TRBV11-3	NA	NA	CASSLVSLQENEQYF	TGTGCCAGCAGCTTAGTATCCCTCCAAGAAAACGAGCAGTACTTC
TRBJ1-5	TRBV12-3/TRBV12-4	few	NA	CASSFVGPYQPQHF	TGTGCCAGCAGTTTTGTGGGACCTTATCAGCCCCAGCATTTT
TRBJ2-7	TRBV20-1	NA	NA	CSARKLYEQYF	TGCAGTGCTAGAAAGCTCTACGAGCAGTACTTC
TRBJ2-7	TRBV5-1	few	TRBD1	CASSPDRVSLEQYF	TGCGCCAGCAGCCCCGACAGGGTATCTCTCGAGCAGTACTTC
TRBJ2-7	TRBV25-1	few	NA	CASRNTGPYEQYF	TGTGCCAGCAGAAACACAGGGCCCTACGAGCAGTACTTC
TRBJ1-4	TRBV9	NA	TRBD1	CASSPGQGSERLFF	TGTGCCAGCAGCCCGGGACAGGGAAGTGAAAGACTGTTTTTT
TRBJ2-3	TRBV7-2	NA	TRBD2	CASSQLAGETDTQYF	TGTGCCAGCAGCCAGCTAGCGGGAGAAACAGATACGCAGTATTTT
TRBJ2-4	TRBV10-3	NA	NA	CAISDDGREQYF	TGTGCCATCAGTGACGATGGGAGAGAGCAGTACTTC
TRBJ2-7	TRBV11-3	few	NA	CASNPTVSYEQYF	TGTGCCAGTAACCCGACAGTTTCCTACGAGCAGTACTTC
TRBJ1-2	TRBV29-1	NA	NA	CSVESVYGYTF	TGCAGCGTTGAGTCAGTCTATGGCTACACCTTC
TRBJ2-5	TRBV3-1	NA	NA	CASSQGPDSWETQYF	TGTGCCAGCAGCCAAGGCCCCGACAGTTGGGAGACCCAGTACTTC
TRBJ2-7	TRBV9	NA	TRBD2	CASSVSSGGPYEQYF	TGTGCCAGCAGCGTAAGTAGCGGGGGGCCCTACGAGCAGTACTTC
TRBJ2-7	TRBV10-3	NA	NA	CATHQDYEQYF	TGTGCCACACACCAGGACTACGAGCAGTACTTC
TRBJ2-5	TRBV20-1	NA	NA	CSARGGTETQYF	TGCAGTGCTAGAGGCGGGACAGAGACCCAGTACTTC
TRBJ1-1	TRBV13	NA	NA	CASSLEGGAFF	TGTGCCAGCAGCTTAGAAGGGGGGGCTTTCTTT
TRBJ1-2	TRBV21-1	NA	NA	CASSKEGGGYTF	TGTGCCAGCAGCAAAGAAGGGGGTGGCTACACCTTC
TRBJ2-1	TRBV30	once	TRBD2	CAWSRGLAGGRDEQFF	TGTGCCTGGAGTAGGGGACTAGCGGGAGGGAGGGATGAGCAGTTCTTC